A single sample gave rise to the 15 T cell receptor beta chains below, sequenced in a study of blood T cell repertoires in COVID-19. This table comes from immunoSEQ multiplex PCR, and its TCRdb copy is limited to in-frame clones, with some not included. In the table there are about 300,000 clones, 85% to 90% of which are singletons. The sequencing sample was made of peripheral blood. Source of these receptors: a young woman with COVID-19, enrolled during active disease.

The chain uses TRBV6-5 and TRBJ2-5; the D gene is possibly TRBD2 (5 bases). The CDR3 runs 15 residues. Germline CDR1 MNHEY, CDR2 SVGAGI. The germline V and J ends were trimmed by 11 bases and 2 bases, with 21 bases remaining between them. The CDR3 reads CASDWAGVGQETQYF. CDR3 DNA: TGTGCCTCTGATTGGGCCGGGGTTGGTCAAGAGACCCAGTACTTC.

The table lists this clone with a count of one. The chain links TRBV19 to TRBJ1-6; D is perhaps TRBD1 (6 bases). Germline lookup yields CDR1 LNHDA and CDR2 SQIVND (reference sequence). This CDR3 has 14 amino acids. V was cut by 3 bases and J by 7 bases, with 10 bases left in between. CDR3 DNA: TGTGCCAGTAGTATTACAGGGATGAATTCACCCCTCCACTTT. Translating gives CASSITGMNSPLHF.

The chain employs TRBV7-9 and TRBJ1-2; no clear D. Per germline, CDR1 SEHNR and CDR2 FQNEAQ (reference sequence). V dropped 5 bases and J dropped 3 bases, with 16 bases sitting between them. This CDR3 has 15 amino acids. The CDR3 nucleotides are TGTGCCAGCAGCCCACCAAGAGACCGGGACTATGGCTACACCTTC. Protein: CASSPPRDRDYGYTF.

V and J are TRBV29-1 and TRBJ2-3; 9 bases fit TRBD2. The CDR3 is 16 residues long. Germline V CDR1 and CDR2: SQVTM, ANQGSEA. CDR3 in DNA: TGCAGTGCCCGAGGGCTGACTAGCGGCAGCACAGATACGCAGTATTTT. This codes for CSARGLTSGSTDTQYF.

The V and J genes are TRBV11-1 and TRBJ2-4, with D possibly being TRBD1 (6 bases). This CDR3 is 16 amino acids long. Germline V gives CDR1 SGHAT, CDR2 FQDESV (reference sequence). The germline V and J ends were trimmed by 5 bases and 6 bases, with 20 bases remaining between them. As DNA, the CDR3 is TGTGCCAGCAGCCCCCAGGGGAGACGGGCGGGAAACATTCAGTACTTC. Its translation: CASSPQGRRAGNIQYF.

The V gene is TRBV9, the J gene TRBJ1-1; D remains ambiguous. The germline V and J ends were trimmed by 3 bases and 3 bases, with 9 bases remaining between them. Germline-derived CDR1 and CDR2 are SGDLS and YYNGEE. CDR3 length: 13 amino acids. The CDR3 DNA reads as TGTGCCAGCAGCGCTTTGGCGGACACTGAAGCTTTCTTT. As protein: CASSALADTEAFF.

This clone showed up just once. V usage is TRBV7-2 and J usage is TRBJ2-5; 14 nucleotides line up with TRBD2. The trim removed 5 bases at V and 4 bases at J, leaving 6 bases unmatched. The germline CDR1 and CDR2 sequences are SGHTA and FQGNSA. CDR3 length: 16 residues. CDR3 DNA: TGTGCCAGCAGCCAGGGACTAGCGGGGGCCAGAGAGACCCAGTACTTC. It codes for CASSQGLAGARETQYF.

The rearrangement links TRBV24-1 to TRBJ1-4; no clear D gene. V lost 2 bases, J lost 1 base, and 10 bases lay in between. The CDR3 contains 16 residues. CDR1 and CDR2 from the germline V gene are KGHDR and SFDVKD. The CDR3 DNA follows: TGTGCCACCAGTGATTCCCGGGAAGGAACTAATGAAAAACTGTTTTTT. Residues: CATSDSREGTNEKLFF.

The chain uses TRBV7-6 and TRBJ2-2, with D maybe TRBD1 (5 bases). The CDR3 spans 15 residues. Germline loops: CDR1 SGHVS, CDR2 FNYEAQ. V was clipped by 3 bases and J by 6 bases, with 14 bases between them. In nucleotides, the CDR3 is TGTGCCAGCAGCTTCCAGACAGAATCATCCGGGGAGCTGTTTTTT. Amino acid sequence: CASSFQTESSGELFF.

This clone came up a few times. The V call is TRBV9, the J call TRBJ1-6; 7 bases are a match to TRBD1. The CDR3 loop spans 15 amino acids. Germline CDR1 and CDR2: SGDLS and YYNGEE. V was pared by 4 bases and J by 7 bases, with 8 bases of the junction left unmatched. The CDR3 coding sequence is TGTGCCAGCAGCATACAAACAGGGGCGAATTCACCCCTCCACTTT. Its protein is CASSIQTGANSPLHF.

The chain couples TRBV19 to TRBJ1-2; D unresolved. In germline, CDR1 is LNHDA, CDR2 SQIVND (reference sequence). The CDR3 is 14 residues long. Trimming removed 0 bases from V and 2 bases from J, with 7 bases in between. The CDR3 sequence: CASSIDTRNYGYTF. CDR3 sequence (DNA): TGTGCCAGTAGTATAGATACAAGAAACTATGGCTACACCTTC.

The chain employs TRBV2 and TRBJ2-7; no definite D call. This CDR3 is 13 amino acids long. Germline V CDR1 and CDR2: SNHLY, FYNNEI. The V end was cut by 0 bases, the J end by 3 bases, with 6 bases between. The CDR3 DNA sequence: TGTGCCAGCAGTGAAGCTTCGGGCTACGAGCAGTACGTC. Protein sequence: CASSEASGYEQYV.

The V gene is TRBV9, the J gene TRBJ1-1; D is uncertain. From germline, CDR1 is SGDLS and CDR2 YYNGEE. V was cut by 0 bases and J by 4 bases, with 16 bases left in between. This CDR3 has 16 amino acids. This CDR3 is CASSVEDSGVGTEAFF. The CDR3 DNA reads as TGTGCCAGCAGCGTAGAGGATTCCGGGGTCGGCACTGAAGCTTTCTTT.

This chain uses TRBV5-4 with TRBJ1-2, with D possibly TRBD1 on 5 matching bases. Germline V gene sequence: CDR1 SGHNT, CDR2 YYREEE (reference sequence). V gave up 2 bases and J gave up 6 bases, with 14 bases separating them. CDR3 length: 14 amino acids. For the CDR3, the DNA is TGTGCCAGCAGCTTCGGGCGCAGGGAAGATGGCTACACCTTC. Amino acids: CASSFGRREDGYTF.

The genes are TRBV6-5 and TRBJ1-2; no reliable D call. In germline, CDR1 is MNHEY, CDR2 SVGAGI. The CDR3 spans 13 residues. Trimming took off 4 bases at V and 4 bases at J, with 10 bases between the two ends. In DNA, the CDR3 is TGTGCCAGCAGTTCAGGCTTTAGCTATGGCTACACCTTC. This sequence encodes CASSSGFSYGYTF.